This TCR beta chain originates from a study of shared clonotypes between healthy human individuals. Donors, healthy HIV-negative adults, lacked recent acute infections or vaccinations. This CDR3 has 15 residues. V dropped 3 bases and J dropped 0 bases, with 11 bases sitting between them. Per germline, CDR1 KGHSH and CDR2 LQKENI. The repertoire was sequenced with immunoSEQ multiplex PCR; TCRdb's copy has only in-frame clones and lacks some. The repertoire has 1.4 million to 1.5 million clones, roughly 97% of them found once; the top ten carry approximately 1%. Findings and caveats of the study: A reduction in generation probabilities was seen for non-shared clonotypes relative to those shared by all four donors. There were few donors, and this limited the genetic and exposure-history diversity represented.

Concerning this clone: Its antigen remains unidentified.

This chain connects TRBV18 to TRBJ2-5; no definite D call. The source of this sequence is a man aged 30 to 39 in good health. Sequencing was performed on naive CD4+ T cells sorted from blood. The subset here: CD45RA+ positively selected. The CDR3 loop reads CASSPLTLYQETQYF. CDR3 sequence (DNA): TGTGCCAGCTCACCGCTGACTTTGTACCAAGAGACCCAGTACTTC.